The T cell receptor beta chain under discussion was sequenced for a study of blood T cell repertoires in COVID-19. Overall study: Specimens from acute and convalescent COVID-19 originated in the United States, Italy and Spain. Sources were T cells, B-cell-depleted T cells, or PBMCs; the material itself was cDNA or gDNA.

Per the study methods: How many nucleated cells were present was estimated from reference gene primer amplification. Assay used: immunoSEQ multiplex PCR; TCRdb lists only in-frame clones, some missing. V, J and clone size are taken as reported in that table, and D and trimming were inferred from the DNA itself. The sample consists of approximately 33,000 clones, 80% to 90% of them appearing once. This clone was seen only once. The V and J ends lost 4 bases and 0 bases respectively, with 13 bases between them. The V gene's germline CDR1 is KGHDR and CDR2 SFDVKD. The CDR3 covers 16 residues. Sequencing was carried out using peripheral blood. This chain connects TRBV24-1 to TRBJ2-3; D might be TRBD2 (5 bases). The clonotype comes from a man in his 70s with acute or convalescent COVID-19. CDR3 bases: TGTGCCACCAGTGACGAGGTACGGGGAAGCACAGATACGCAGTATTTT. It translates to CATSDEVRGSTDTQYF.